A selection of T cell receptor beta chains follows, all from one sample in a study of T cell responses to AZD1222 COVID-19 vaccine. Assay used: immunoSEQ multiplex PCR; TCRdb lists only in-frame clones, some missing. This table has tens of thousands of clones, about 85% appearing once. The source was peripheral blood, collected on day 0 of AZD1222 vaccination. These receptors all come from an adult in good health. CDR3s include the opening cysteine and the closing phenylalanine or tryptophan. Fields, in order: CDR3 length, D gene, J gene, V gene, clone size, CDR3 protein, CDR3 DNA. D genes are given only for firm matches. The size field is filled for only some rows; it gives once, few, many or a size class.

length: 17
D: .
J: TRBJ2-7
V: TRBV11-2
size: .
CDR3: CASSLEGTSTLLGEQYF
DNA: TGTGCCAGCAGCTTAGAAGGGACATCAACACTACTGGGCGAGCAGTACTTC

length: 15
D: .
J: TRBJ2-3
V: TRBV6-5
size: .
CDR3: CASSYGGTSTDTQYF
DNA: TGTGCCAGCAGTTACGGCGGAACTAGCACAGATACGCAGTATTTT

length: 14
D: .
J: TRBJ1-5
V: TRBV2
size: .
CDR3: CASTRSQSNQPQHF
DNA: TGTGCCAGCACACGGAGCCAATCCAATCAGCCCCAGCATTTT

length: 12
D: .
J: TRBJ1-1
V: TRBV10-3
size: .
CDR3: CAITDGATEAFF
DNA: TGTGCCATCACCGACGGGGCGACTGAAGCTTTCTTT

length: 11
D: .
J: TRBJ1-1
V: TRBV11-3
size: .
CDR3: CASSLQYEAFF
DNA: TGTGCCAGCAGCCTTCAGTATGAAGCTTTCTTT

length: 13
D: TRBD1
J: TRBJ1-1
V: TRBV11-3
size: once
CDR3: CASSIYRGPEAFF
DNA: TGTGCCAGCAGCATCTACAGGGGCCCTGAAGCTTTCTTT

length: 15
D: .
J: TRBJ2-3
V: TRBV5-5
size: .
CDR3: CASSWTYYSSDTQYF
DNA: TGTGCCAGCAGCTGGACATACTATTCTTCAGATACGCAGTATTTT

length: 16
D: TRBD2
J: TRBJ2-1
V: TRBV3-1/TRBV3-2
size: .
CDR3: CASSQALAAPGDEQFF
DNA: TGTGCCAGCAGCCAAGCCCTAGCGGCCCCAGGCGATGAGCAGTTCTTC

length: 13
D: .
J: TRBJ1-5
V: TRBV4-1
size: once
CDR3: CASSQDYNQPQHF
DNA: TGCGCCAGCAGCCAAGATTACAATCAGCCCCAGCATTTT

length: 14
D: .
J: TRBJ1-2
V: TRBV7-9
size: .
CDR3: CASSLGEGFYGYTF
DNA: TGTGCCAGCAGCTTAGGGGAGGGTTTCTATGGCTACACCTTC

length: 14
D: .
J: TRBJ2-7
V: TRBV5-1
size: .
CDR3: CASSLSGVGYEQYF
DNA: TGCGCCAGCAGCTTGAGTGGGGTTGGCTACGAGCAGTACTTC

length: 14
D: TRBD1
J: TRBJ2-5
V: TRBV19
size: .
CDR3: CASSGQGAHETQYF
DNA: TGTGCCAGTAGTGGACAGGGGGCGCACGAGACCCAGTACTTC

length: 15
D: .
J: TRBJ1-3
V: TRBV3-1/TRBV3-2
size: .
CDR3: CASSLASTWGNTIYF
DNA: TGTGCCAGCAGCCTTGCGTCTACGTGGGGAAACACCATATATTTT

length: 15
D: .
J: TRBJ1-1
V: TRBV4-2
size: .
CDR3: CASSQPGQSRQEAFF
DNA: TGTGCCAGCAGCCAACCTGGACAGTCCCGGCAGGAAGCTTTCTTT

length: 13
D: .
J: TRBJ2-1
V: TRBV4-3
size: .
CDR3: CASSQDISGEQFF
DNA: TGCGCCAGCAGCCAAGATATCAGCGGAGAGCAGTTCTTC